Here is one TCR beta chain with its context. Data came from immunoSEQ multiplex PCR; TCRdb stores just in-frame clones and leaves some out. The data show 350,000 to 450,000 clones, with over 85% seen just once and about 1.7% held by the top ten. The data are from a study of blood T cell repertoires in COVID-19. The TCR was taken from a woman under 40 who had recovered from COVID-19. The source material was PBMCs or T cells enriched from blood (not recorded which).

CDR3 sequence (DNA): TGTGCCAGCAGCAACAACAGGGGAGTGGGTCAGCCCCAGCATTTT. Its translation is CASSNNRGVGQPQHF. The V call is TRBV28, the J call TRBJ1-5; TRBD1 agrees at 7 bases. CDR3 length: 15 residues. Germline trimming cut 6 bases from V and 6 bases from J; bases unmatched to any gene: 11. Germline CDR1 and CDR2: MDHEN and SYDVKM. Combining the CDR3 with reference TRBV28 and TRBJ1-5 gives the whole variable domain DVKVTQSSRYLVKRTGEKVFLECVQDMDHENMFWYRQDPGLGLRLIYFSYDVKMKEKGDIPEGYSVSREKKERFSLILESASTNQTSMYLCASSNNRGVGQPQHFGDGTRLSIL.